The 12 T cell receptor beta chains listed next were all sequenced from one sample in a study of shared clonotypes between healthy human individuals. Sequencing used immunoSEQ multiplex PCR; TCRdb keeps in-frame clones, though not all of them. This table holds some 1,900,000 clones, just under 95% found once. The naive CD8 population came from CD45RO-negative cells selected for CCR7, without terminally differentiated effector memory CD45RA+ cells. Sequenced: naive CD8+ T cells sorted from blood. These receptors came from a young man in good health.

This sequence joins TRBV13 and TRBJ2-1; D remains unclear. Trimming left V 5 bases short and J 6 bases short, with 14 bases between. This CDR3 has 14 amino acids. The germline V gene encodes CDR1 PRHDT and CDR2 FYEKMQ (reference sequence). The CDR3 DNA sequence: TGTGCCAGCAGCCCGTCCGGCGTGGGCAATGAGCAGTTCTTC. This encodes CASSPSGVGNEQFF.

This clone has a single count. V usage is TRBV27 and J usage is TRBJ2-3; 8 bases fit TRBD2. The CDR3 totals 18 residues. Looked up from germline, CDR1 is MNHEY and CDR2 is SMNVEV (reference sequence). With 2 bases clipped from V and 1 base from J, the junction kept 11 bases outside the gene matches. The CDR3 loop reads CASSLVAGPRFRTDTQYF. The CDR3 DNA reads TGTGCCAGCAGTTTAGTAGCGGGGCCTCGATTTCGCACAGATACGCAGTATTTT.

V usage is TRBV2 and J usage is TRBJ1-2; D gene unclear. The CDR3 extends over 15 amino acids. Per germline, CDR1 SNHLY and CDR2 FYNNEI. V was clipped by 6 bases and J by 4 bases, with 18 bases between them. Here the CDR3 reads CASRKTTIGLYGYTF. In DNA form, the CDR3 reads TGTGCCAGCAGAAAAACGACCATAGGGCTCTATGGCTACACCTTC.

The rearrangement uses TRBV5-4 and TRBJ1-1; no clear D. This CDR3 comprises 15 residues. V gave up 1 base and J gave up 0 bases, with 10 bases separating them. Germline CDR1 and CDR2: SGHNT and YYREEE (reference sequence). The DNA for the CDR3 is TGTGCCAGCAGCTTGAATTGGGGTTTGAACACTGAAGCTTTCTTT. Its protein product is CASSLNWGLNTEAFF.

The V call is TRBV5-1, the J call TRBJ2-7; D is uncertain. Germline CDR1 SGHRS, CDR2 YFSETQ. V was cut by 4 bases and J by 3 bases, with 23 bases left in between. This CDR3 has 17 amino acids. CDR3 sequence reads: CASSPVSSPSVDYEQYF. The CDR3 nucleotides are TGCGCCAGCAGCCCAGTCTCGTCTCCCTCGGTAGACTACGAGCAGTACTTC.

The genes are TRBV2 and TRBJ2-1; a weak D match, TRBD2 (5 bases). The V gene's germline CDR1 is SNHLY and CDR2 FYNNEI. This CDR3 contains 14 residues. The V and J ends lost 7 bases and 3 bases respectively, with 13 bases between them. The chain's CDR3 is CASTISVGYNEQFF. The CDR3 DNA is TGTGCCAGCACTATTAGCGTTGGCTACAATGAGCAGTTCTTC.

As regards this clone: Other DNA variants within this sample encode the same CDR3. In DNA, the CDR3 is TGTGCCAGCAGCTTAACTACGGACACTGAAGCTTTCTTT. Amino acid sequence: CASSLTTDTEAFF. The V call is TRBV11-2, the J call TRBJ1-1; D not certain. CDR3 length: 13 residues. V gave up 2 bases and J gave up 3 bases, with 7 bases separating them. Germline CDR1 and CDR2: SGHAT and FQNNGV.

The count of this clone is one. This sequence joins TRBV6-5 and TRBJ2-7; the D gene is possibly TRBD1 (6 bases). Between the trimmed V and J ends, which lost 3 bases and 5 bases, there was a span of 11 bases. CDR3 size: 13 residues. Germline CDR1 and CDR2: MNHEY and SVGAGI. The CDR3 DNA follows: TGTGCCAGCAGTTATAACAGGGAAGACGAGCAGTACTTC. As protein: CASSYNREDEQYF.

The rearrangement joins TRBV4-3 to TRBJ2-1; TRBD2 agrees at 9 bases. The CDR3 extends over 17 amino acids. Trimming removed 0 bases from V and 8 bases from J; junction bases left unmatched: 11. The V gene's germline CDR1 is LGHNA and CDR2 YSLEER. CDR3 sequence: CASSQDWAGGPDDEQFF. The CDR3, as DNA: TGCGCCAGCAGCCAAGATTGGGCGGGAGGGCCGGACGATGAGCAGTTCTTC.

In DNA form, the CDR3 reads TGTGCCAGCAGCAAATTGAAACAGGCACTCCATCAGCCCCAGCATTTT. Translated: CASSKLKQALHQPQHF. The chain combines TRBV21-1 with TRBJ1-5; the table's D call, TRBD1, was not checked against the DNA. TRBV21-1 represents a pseudogene. The CDR3 sequence is 16 residues long.

This chain links TRBV15 with TRBJ2-1, with 8 bases fitting TRBD2. The germline gives CDR1 LNHNV, CDR2 YYDKDF (reference sequence). This CDR3 has 18 amino acids. J was trimmed by 5 bases and V by 0 bases; bases with no gene match: 12. This chain's CDR3 is CATSRDPTLAVIDNEQFF. Written as DNA, the CDR3 is TGTGCCACCAGCAGAGACCCTACACTAGCGGTAATCGACAATGAGCAGTTCTTC. The full variable domain, completed using reference TRBV15 and TRBJ2-1, is DAMVIQNPRYQVTQFGKPVTLSCSQTLNHNVMYWYQQKSSQAPKLLFHYYDKDFNNEADTPDNFQSRRPNTSFCFLDIRSPGLGDTAMYLCATSRDPTLAVIDNEQFFGPGTRLTVL.

The rearrangement links TRBV28 to TRBJ1-4, with D unresolved. This CDR3 is built from 16 residues. Germline assignment: CDR1 MDHEN and CDR2 SYDVKM. Trimming cost V 4 bases and J 10 bases, with 22 bases left between them. The CDR3 bases are TGTGCCAGCAGTTCTCCGAGTGAGGGCGAGGGTGGAAAACTGTTTTTT. As protein: CASSSPSEGEGGKLFF. The full variable domain, completed using reference TRBV28 and TRBJ1-4, is DVKVTQSSRYLVKRTGEKVFLECVQDMDHENMFWYRQDPGLGLRLIYFSYDVKMKEKGDIPEGYSVSREKKERFSLILESASTNQTSMYLCASSSPSEGEGGKLFFGSGTQLSVL.